These 17 T cell receptor beta chains were all obtained from the same sample, sequenced in a study of blood T cell repertoires in COVID-19. Generated by immunoSEQ multiplex PCR, the TCRdb table keeps only in-frame clones and is missing some. The data hold about 300,000 clones, with around 89% observed a single time. The sequencing sample was made of peripheral blood. The receptors were sampled from a man aged 35 to 55 with acute or convalescent COVID-19.

The chain couples TRBV24-1 to TRBJ2-7; 8 bases are shared with TRBD2. The CDR3 covers 15 residues. V was pared by 2 bases and J by 2 bases, with 4 bases of the junction left unmatched. CDR1 is KGHDR, CDR2 SFDVKD, per germline. The chain's CDR3 is CATSDSSGFAYEQYF. In DNA, the CDR3 is TGTGCCACCAGTGATTCTAGCGGGTTCGCCTACGAGCAGTACTTC.

V usage is TRBV10-1 and J usage is TRBJ1-1; the D gene is possibly TRBD1 (6 bases). The CDR3 is 13 amino acids. Germline CDR1 and CDR2: WNHNN and SYGVQD (reference sequence). With 6 bases removed from V and 2 bases from J, the gap between germline ends came to 10 bases. CDR3 amino acids: CASSRDTNTEAFF. The DNA of the CDR3 is TGCGCCAGCAGCCGGGACACAAACACTGAAGCTTTCTTT.

The rearrangement joins TRBV18 to TRBJ1-3, with unresolved D. This CDR3 is built from 15 residues. V was trimmed by 2 bases and J by 0 bases, leaving 8 bases between them. Germline CDR1 and CDR2: KGHSH and LQKENI. The CDR3 nucleotides read TGTGCCAGCTCACCAGGACTCAACTCTGGAAACACCATATATTTT. Protein product: CASSPGLNSGNTIYF.

J is TRBJ1-5 and V is TRBV6-5; TRBD1 aligns across 9 bases. Germline lookup yields CDR1 MNHEY and CDR2 SVGAGI. The CDR3 length is 15 residues. After removal of 8 bases from V and 7 bases from J, the junction contained 12 bases not matched to a gene. CDR3 amino acids: CASWGDRELGQPQHF. CDR3 nucleotides: TGTGCCAGCTGGGGGGACAGGGAATTAGGACAGCCCCAGCATTTT.

The rearrangement uses TRBV7-9 and TRBJ1-5, with 7 bases fitting TRBD1. Germline CDR1 reads SEHNR; CDR2 reads FQNEAQ (reference sequence). J lost 3 bases, V lost 2 bases, and 10 bases had no gene match. CDR3 length: 17 amino acids. CDR3 in DNA: TGTGCCAGCAGCTTAAGGGACAGTTCAAATCCCAATCAGCCCCAGCATTTT. This encodes CASSLRDSSNPNQPQHF. Combining the CDR3 with reference TRBV7-9 and TRBJ1-5 gives the whole variable domain DTGVSQNPRHKITKRGQNVTFRCDPISEHNRLYWYRQTLGQGPEFLTYFQNEAQLEKSRLLSDRFSAERPKGSFSTLEIQRTEQGDSAMYLCASSLRDSSNPNQPQHFGDGTRLSIL.

The chain links TRBV19 to TRBJ2-2; no definite D call. This CDR3 has 12 amino acids. V lost 3 bases to trimming and J lost 6 bases, with 5 bases between them. The germline V gene encodes CDR1 LNHDA and CDR2 SQIVND (reference sequence). The CDR3 DNA sequence: TGTGCCAGTAGTATGAGGCCCGGGGAGCTGTTTTTT. It yields the protein CASSMRPGELFF.

The chain couples TRBV6-5 to TRBJ2-7, with D possibly being TRBD2 (6 bases). Trimming removed 0 bases from V and 7 bases from J, with 16 bases in between. Germline values: CDR1 MNHEY, CDR2 SVGAGI. The CDR3 loop spans 15 amino acids. The DNA for the CDR3 is TGTGCCAGCAGTTACTCGGGGAGGAGGGATGAAGAGCAGTACTTC. It encodes CASSYSGRRDEEQYF.

The rearrangement joins TRBV6-2 or TRBV6-3 to TRBJ1-2, with D perhaps matching TRBD1 (6 bases). CDR1 and CDR2 (germline): MNHEY, SVGEGT. V was pared by 4 bases and J by 4 bases, with 13 bases between. CDR3 length equals 14 residues. The CDR3 sequence is CASSFQDSFYGYTF. In DNA, the CDR3 is TGTGCCAGCAGTTTCCAGGACAGCTTCTATGGCTACACCTTC.

DNA of the CDR3: TGCGCCAGCAGCTGGGGTAACGGGGGGGCCGACGGGGAGCTGTTTTTT. Residues: CASSWGNGGADGELFF. This chain joins TRBV5-1 and TRBJ2-2; 8 bases line up with TRBD2. The CDR3 has 16 amino acids. Germline CDR1 reads SGHRS; CDR2 reads YFSETQ. The junction had 11 bases not matched to a gene; V was cut back by 3 bases and J by 7 bases. Together with reference TRBV5-1 and TRBJ2-2, the CDR3 gives the full variable domain: KAGVTQTPRYLIKTRGQQVTLSCSPISGHRSVSWYQQTPGQGLQFLFEYFSETQRNKGNFPGRFSGRQFSNSRSEMNVSTLELGDSALYLCASSWGNGGADGELFFGEGSRLTVL.

The chain links TRBV3-1 (or the pseudogene TRBV3-2) to TRBJ1-2; D perhaps matches TRBD1 (6 bases). Between the trimmed V and J ends, which lost 4 bases and 6 bases, there was a span of 12 bases. CDR1 LGHDT and CDR2 YNNKEL come from the germline V gene (reference sequence). The CDR3 is 13 amino acids. In DNA form, the CDR3 reads TGTGCCAGCAGCCCCACGGGGGGCGATGGCTACACCTTC. Translation: CASSPTGGDGYTF.

The genes are TRBV19 and TRBJ1-6, with D perhaps matching TRBD1 (6 bases). The germline V gene encodes CDR1 LNHDA and CDR2 SQIVND (reference sequence). The CDR3 contains 15 residues. V lost 6 bases, J lost 1 base, and 10 bases lay in between. The CDR3 reads CASREQGSYNSPLHF. The CDR3 bases are TGTGCCAGTAGGGAACAGGGTTCCTATAATTCACCCCTCCACTTT.

V and J are TRBV3-1 (or the pseudogene TRBV3-2) and TRBJ2-1; 11 nucleotides line up with TRBD2. V dropped 6 bases and J dropped 14; count of bases not matched to a gene: 15. This CDR3 is 15 amino acids long. Looked up from germline, CDR1 is LGHDT and CDR2 is YNNKEL (reference sequence). CDR3 protein: CASSSTERLAGPKFF. The CDR3 DNA follows: TGTGCCAGCAGTTCCACTGAGAGACTAGCGGGGCCGAAGTTCTTC.

This clone appeared a single time. This rearrangement joins TRBV5-8 to TRBJ1-4, with 10 nucleotides matching TRBD1. The CDR3 loop spans 17 amino acids. In germline, CDR1 is SGHTS, CDR2 YDEGEE. With V trimmed by 4 bases and J by 6 bases, 12 bases remained unmatched. The CDR3 nucleotides read TGTGCCAGCAGCCCACGACGACAGGGGGCCTTTTATGAAAAACTGTTTTTT. Its protein is CASSPRRQGAFYEKLFF.

V and J are TRBV5-1 and TRBJ1-1, with D possibly matching TRBD1 (6 bases). The CDR3 length is 13 residues. V lost 4 bases, J lost 11 bases, and 18 bases lay in between. The germline V gene has CDR1 SGHRS and CDR2 YFSETQ. This chain's CDR3 is CASSELQGLGAFF. The CDR3 DNA sequence: TGCGCCAGCAGCGAACTACAGGGCCTCGGGGCTTTCTTT.

The rearrangement joins TRBV6-5 to TRBJ1-1; the D gene is possibly TRBD1 (6 bases). V lost 5 bases, J lost 5 bases, and 12 bases lay in between. Germline-derived CDR1 and CDR2 are MNHEY and SVGAGI. The CDR3 runs 13 residues. In nucleotides, the CDR3 is TGTGCCAGCAGTCGACTGGGGGCGACTGAAGCTTTCTTT. Translating gives CASSRLGATEAFF.

This sequence joins TRBV5-1 and TRBJ2-5; no clear D gene. Trimming shortened V by 3 bases and J by 5 bases, and 5 bases separated the two germline ends. Germline V gives CDR1 SGHRS, CDR2 YFSETQ. CDR3 length: 11 amino acids. CDR3 in amino acids: CASSYQETQYF. The CDR3 region has the DNA TGCGCCAGCAGCTATCAGGAGACCCAGTACTTC.

The chain combines TRBV28 with TRBJ2-7, with 7 nucleotides matching TRBD1. The CDR3 loop spans 15 amino acids. Trimming at V came to 5 bases and at J to 4 bases, leaving 11 bases not matched to a gene. Germline CDR1 reads MDHEN; CDR2 reads SYDVKM. The CDR3, as DNA: TGTGCCAGCAGTCCTCCGACAGGGATGGGATACGAGCAGTACTTC. This translates into CASSPPTGMGYEQYF. The full variable domain, in which reference TRBV28 and TRBJ2-7 provide the parts outside the CDR3, is DVKVTQSSRYLVKRTGEKVFLECVQDMDHENMFWYRQDPGLGLRLIYFSYDVKMKEKGDIPEGYSVSREKKERFSLILESASTNQTSMYLCASSPPTGMGYEQYFGPGTRLTVT.